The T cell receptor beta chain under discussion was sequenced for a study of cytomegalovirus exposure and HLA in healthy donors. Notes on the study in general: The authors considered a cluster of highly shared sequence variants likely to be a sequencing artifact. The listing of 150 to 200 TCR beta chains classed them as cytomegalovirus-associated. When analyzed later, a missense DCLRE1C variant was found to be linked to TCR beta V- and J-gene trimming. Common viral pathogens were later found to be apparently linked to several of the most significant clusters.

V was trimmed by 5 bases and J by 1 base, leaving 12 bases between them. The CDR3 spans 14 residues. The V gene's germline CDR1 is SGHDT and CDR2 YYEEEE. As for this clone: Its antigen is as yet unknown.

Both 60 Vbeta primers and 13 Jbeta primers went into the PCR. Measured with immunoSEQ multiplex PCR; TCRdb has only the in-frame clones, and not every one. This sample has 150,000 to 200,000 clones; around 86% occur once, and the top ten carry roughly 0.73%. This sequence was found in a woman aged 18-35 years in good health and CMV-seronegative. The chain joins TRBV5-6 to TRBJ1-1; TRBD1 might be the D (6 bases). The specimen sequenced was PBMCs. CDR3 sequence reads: CASSYTGRNTEAFF. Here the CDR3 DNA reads TGTGCCAGCAGTTACACAGGGAGGAACACTGAAGCTTTCTTT.